Presented here are 24 T cell receptor beta chains from one specimen sequenced in a study of identical twins. One entry per CDR3 protein results from TCRdb running MiXCR on the 5' RACE reads. This table holds fewer than 900,000 distinct CDR3 sequences, 15% to 20% found once. These data were likewise used in another study, on T cells expressing NK-cell markers.

Sequencing input: PBMCs. These receptors were collected from a young woman in good health.

The chain carries TRBV7-9 and TRBJ2-1; D remains unclear. V dropped 2 bases and J dropped 0 bases, with 5 bases sitting between them. The V gene's germline CDR1 is SEHNR and CDR2 FQNEAQ (reference sequence). CDR3 length equals 14 residues. In DNA form, the CDR3 reads TGTGCCAGCAGCTTACAAGACTCCTACAATGAGCAGTTCTTC. Translation: CASSLQDSYNEQFF. The full variable domain, in which reference TRBV7-9 and TRBJ2-1 provide the parts outside the CDR3, is DTGVSQNPRHKITKRGQNVTFRCDPISEHNRLYWYRQTLGQGPEFLTYFQNEAQLEKSRLLSDRFSAERPKGSFSTLEIQRTEQGDSAMYLCASSLQDSYNEQFFGPGTRLTVL.

This clonotype was picked up a small number of times. This chain links TRBV18 with TRBJ2-1; a weak D match, TRBD1 (6 bases). Per the germline V gene, CDR1 is KGHSH and CDR2 is LQKENI. This CDR3 has 16 amino acids. V lost 5 bases and J lost 7, with 21 bases in between. CDR3 nucleotide sequence: TGTGCCAGCTCAGGACCAGACGGCTATAGGGGGAATGAGCAGTTCTTC. It yields the protein CASSGPDGYRGNEQFF.

V usage is TRBV4-3 and J usage is TRBJ2-7; 13 bases are shared with TRBD2. This CDR3 is built from 17 residues. V was pared by 1 base and J by 5 bases, with 8 bases of the junction left unmatched. Germline V gene lookup returns CDR1 LGHNA and CDR2 YSLEER. The CDR3 region is CASSQVWTSGSINEQYF. Here the CDR3 DNA reads TGCGCCAGCAGCCAAGTCTGGACTAGCGGGAGCATCAACGAGCAGTACTTC.

The chain links TRBV7-8 to TRBJ2-3, with no clear D. The CDR3 is 16 residues long. The germline V and J ends were trimmed by 5 bases and 1 base, with 16 bases remaining between them. Germline CDR1 is SGHVS and CDR2 is FQNEAQ. CDR3 nucleotide sequence: TGTGCCAGCAGCCGCGAGGTGGCGATGGGCACAGATACGCAGTATTTT. Amino acid sequence: CASSREVAMGTDTQYF.

V usage is TRBV15 and J usage is TRBJ2-3; the D is unclear. V lost 6 bases, J lost 1 base, and 14 bases lay in between. Germline CDR1 and CDR2: LNHNV and YYDKDF (reference sequence). The CDR3 runs to 15 residues. The CDR3 loop reads CATREFPRRTDTQYF. The CDR3 nucleotides read TGTGCCACCAGAGAATTTCCGCGGCGCACAGATACGCAGTATTTT.

V usage is TRBV29-1 and J usage is TRBJ2-7; D gene ambiguous. The germline gives CDR1 SQVTM, CDR2 ANQGSEA. The V and J ends lost 4 bases and 4 bases respectively, with 5 bases between them. The CDR3 covers 10 residues. CDR3 sequence reads: CSVANYEQYF. CDR3 DNA sequence: TGCAGCGTTGCTAATTACGAGCAGTACTTC.

This clonotype has only a few counts. This chain connects TRBV12-3 or TRBV12-4 to TRBJ2-1, with 10 bases matching TRBD2. This CDR3 has 15 amino acids. The junction had 11 bases not matched to a gene; V was cut back by 7 bases and J by 8 bases. CDR3: CASTIVQREGYEQFF. The CDR3 DNA reads TGTGCCAGCACCATTGTACAGCGGGAGGGGTATGAGCAGTTCTTC.

This rearrangement joins TRBV9 to TRBJ2-6; D assignment may be TRBD1 or TRBD2 (5 bases each). This CDR3 contains 17 residues. Germline lookup yields CDR1 SGDLS and CDR2 YYNGEE. V was shortened by 6 bases and J by 2 bases, with 18 bases between the two germline ends. The CDR3 sequence: CASTKGPTTPGANVLTF. In DNA form, the CDR3 reads TGTGCCAGCACCAAGGGACCGACCACCCCTGGGGCCAACGTCCTGACTTTC.

The table lists this clonotype with a few counts. The chain combines TRBV20-1 with TRBJ2-5, with 9 positions matching TRBD1. CDR1 is DFQATT and CDR2 is SNEGSKA in the germline V gene (reference sequence). Losses at the gene ends were 3 bases for V and 5 bases for J; bases not matched to a gene: 10. This CDR3 has 15 amino acids. The CDR3 DNA reads TGCAGTGCTAGCACCGAACAGGGGGCCGGGGAGACCCAGTACTTC. Its protein is CSASTEQGAGETQYF.

This clonotype was counted a few times. The CDR3 bases are TGTGCCAGCAGTTATCCGGGGGCGCACAATGAGCAGTTCTTC. It codes for CASSYPGAHNEQFF. This chain uses TRBV6-2 or TRBV6-3 with TRBJ2-1; perhaps D is TRBD1 or TRBD2 (6 bases each). Germline-derived CDR1 and CDR2 are MNHEY and SVGEGT. Trimming left V 3 bases short and J 5 bases short, with 11 bases between. This CDR3 has 14 residues.

This clonotype has at least ten counts. This chain uses TRBV29-1 with TRBJ2-5; the D gene is possibly TRBD1 (6 bases). The CDR3 is 13 amino acids. Germline V CDR1 and CDR2: SQVTM, ANQGSEA. Trimming removed 7 bases from V and 2 bases from J, with 14 bases in between. CDR3 amino acids: CSGGRGLQETQYF. The CDR3 coding sequence is TGCAGCGGGGGCAGGGGCTTGCAAGAGACCCAGTACTTC.

CDR3 sequence: CASSEGFREGAGELFF. As DNA, the CDR3 is TGTGCCAGCAGTGAAGGGTTCCGGGAGGGGGCCGGGGAGCTGTTTTTT. This chain joins TRBV6-1 and TRBJ2-2, with TRBD2 matching 8 bases. The CDR3 covers 16 residues. The V segment lost 1 base and the J segment 6 bases; nucleotides outside the gene matches: 7. In germline, CDR1 is MNHNS, CDR2 SASEGT.

The V gene is TRBV7-2, the J gene TRBJ2-7, with 7 bases matching TRBD1. This CDR3 has 14 residues. The junction had 8 bases not matched to a gene; V was cut back by 5 bases and J by 4 bases. Per germline, CDR1 SGHTA and CDR2 FQGNSA. The CDR3 protein is CASSRDRVGYEQYF. CDR3 DNA sequence: TGTGCCAGCAGCCGTGACAGGGTGGGATACGAGCAGTACTTC.

V is TRBV6-2 or TRBV6-3 and J is TRBJ2-4; D may be TRBD1 (6 bases). The V end lost 6 bases, the J end lost 4 bases, and 13 bases lay between the germline ends. Looked up from germline, CDR1 is MNHEY and CDR2 is SVGEGT. The CDR3 loop spans 14 amino acids. CDR3 residues: CASRVTGQKNIQYF. CDR3 DNA sequence: TGTGCCAGCAGGGTGACAGGCCAGAAAAACATTCAGTACTTC.

V is TRBV20-1 and J is TRBJ2-5; D uncertain. This CDR3 has 13 amino acids. Trimming removed 1 base from V and 1 base from J, with 7 bases in between. Germline assignment: CDR1 DFQATT and CDR2 SNEGSKA (reference sequence). The CDR3 DNA is TGCAGTGCTAGAGGAGTTATCCAAGAGACCCAGTACTTC. It translates to CSARGVIQETQYF.

This sequence joins TRBV5-5 and TRBJ2-3; D uncertain. Germline V gives CDR1 SGHKS, CDR2 YYEKEE (reference sequence). The CDR3 is 14 amino acids. V was cut by 2 bases and J by 2 bases, with 9 bases left in between. The CDR3 DNA reads TGTGCCAGCAGCTTCGGGCGGCCCACAGATACGCAGTATTTT. This codes for CASSFGRPTDTQYF.

This chain connects TRBV6-2 or TRBV6-3 to TRBJ1-1, with D perhaps TRBD1 (5 bases). Trimming pared 2 bases from V and 3 bases from J, leaving 10 bases between. Germline values: CDR1 MNHEY, CDR2 SVGEGT. This CDR3 contains 14 residues. The CDR3 protein is CASSYRRGDTEAFF. Written as DNA, the CDR3 is TGTGCCAGCAGTTACCGCCGAGGGGACACTGAAGCTTTCTTT.

This clonotype was seen at least ten times. V is TRBV5-1 and J is TRBJ2-3; D perhaps matches TRBD2 (6 bases). Looked up from germline, CDR1 is SGHRS and CDR2 is YFSETQ. V lost 4 bases and J lost 3, with 18 bases in between. This CDR3 is built from 16 residues. CDR3 bases: TGCGCCAGCAGCATGGGACTTATGGGATCTACAGATACGCAGTATTTT. Translating gives CASSMGLMGSTDTQYF.

This clonotype was observed a handful of times. The genes are TRBV7-9 and TRBJ2-7; 9 bases agree with TRBD2. CDR3 length equals 14 residues. V lost 2 bases to trimming and J lost 11 bases; unmatched junction nucleotides: 10. Per the germline V gene, CDR1 is SEHNR and CDR2 is FQNEAQ (reference sequence). CDR3 sequence: CASSLSTSGPPKYF. In DNA, the CDR3 is TGTGCCAGCAGCTTAAGTACTAGCGGGCCACCTAAGTACTTC.

This clonotype was observed a handful of times. The chain uses TRBV6-1 and TRBJ2-7, with a tentative D call TRBD1 (5 bases). Germline CDR1 is MNHNS and CDR2 is SASEGT. The CDR3 consists of 13 residues. Deletions cut 7 bases from V and 5 bases from J, with 15 bases between. CDR3: CASTRTPSDEQYF. Written as DNA, the CDR3 is TGTGCCAGCACCAGGACACCTTCGGACGAGCAGTACTTC.

V and J are TRBV7-9 and TRBJ1-1; D remains ambiguous. V was trimmed by 1 base and J by 7 bases, leaving 7 bases between them. CDR3 length: 12 amino acids. In germline, CDR1 is SEHNR, CDR2 FQNEAQ (reference sequence). The CDR3 loop is CASSLESGEAFF. CDR3 in DNA: TGTGCCAGCAGCTTAGAATCCGGTGAAGCTTTCTTT.

This clonotype was found many times. This chain links TRBV20-1 with TRBJ2-3; TRBD1 matches 7 bases. Germline V gives CDR1 DFQATT, CDR2 SNEGSKA (reference sequence). The J segment lost 0 bases and the V segment lost 6 bases, leaving 6 bases of the junction unmatched. The CDR3 is made up of 14 amino acids. The CDR3 reads CSAPGQTSTDTQYF. As DNA, the CDR3 is TGCAGTGCCCCGGGACAGACTAGCACAGATACGCAGTATTTT.

The sample holds many counts of this clonotype. The V and J genes are TRBV12-3 or TRBV12-4 and TRBJ2-1; TRBD1 matches at 7 bases. With 6 bases clipped from V and 5 bases from J, the junction kept 7 bases outside the gene matches. The CDR3 covers 14 residues. CDR3 bases: TGTGCCAGCAGCCTGGGACAGCTTCACAATGAGCAGTTCTTC. This codes for CASSLGQLHNEQFF.

The genes are TRBV20-1 and TRBJ2-1; 11 positions agree with TRBD2. The CDR3 is 14 residues long. V was clipped by 5 bases and J by 6 bases; unmatched bases: 6. Germline CDR1 DFQATT, CDR2 SNEGSKA (reference sequence). CDR3 sequence reads: CSAPTSGSGNEQFF. The CDR3 region has the DNA TGCAGTGCTCCAACTAGCGGGAGTGGCAATGAGCAGTTCTTC.